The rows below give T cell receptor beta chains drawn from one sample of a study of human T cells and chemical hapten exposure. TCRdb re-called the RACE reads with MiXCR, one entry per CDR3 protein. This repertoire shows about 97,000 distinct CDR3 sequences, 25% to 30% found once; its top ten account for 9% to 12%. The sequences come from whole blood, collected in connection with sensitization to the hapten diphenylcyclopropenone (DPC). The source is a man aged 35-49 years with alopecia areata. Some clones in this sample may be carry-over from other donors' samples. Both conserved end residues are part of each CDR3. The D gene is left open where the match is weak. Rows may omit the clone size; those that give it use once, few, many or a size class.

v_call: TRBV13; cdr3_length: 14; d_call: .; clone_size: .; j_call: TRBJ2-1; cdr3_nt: TGTGCCAGCAGCTTAACCCGACTAAGGTATGAGCAGTTCTTC; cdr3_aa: CASSLTRLRYEQFF
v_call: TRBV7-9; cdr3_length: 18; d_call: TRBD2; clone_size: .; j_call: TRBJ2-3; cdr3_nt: TGTGCCAGCAGCTCCACCTTGGGACTAGCGGAGACCACAGATACGCAGTATTTT; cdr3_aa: CASSSTLGLAETTDTQYF
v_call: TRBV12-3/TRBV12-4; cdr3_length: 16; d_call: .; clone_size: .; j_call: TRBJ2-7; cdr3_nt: TGTGCCAGCAGTAATATTCGGGGGCAAGGCAACTACGAGCAGTACTTC; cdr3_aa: CASSNIRGQGNYEQYF
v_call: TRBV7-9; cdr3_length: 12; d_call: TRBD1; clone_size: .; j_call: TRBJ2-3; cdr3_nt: TGTGCCAGCAGCTCGACCCGAGACAGGGAGTATTTT; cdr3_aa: CASSSTRDREYF
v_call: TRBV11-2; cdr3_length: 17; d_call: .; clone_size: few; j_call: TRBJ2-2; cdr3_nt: TGTGCCAGCAGCCTCATAGCGGCCTTAGCGAACACCGGGGAGCTGTTTTTT; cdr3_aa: CASSLIAALANTGELFF
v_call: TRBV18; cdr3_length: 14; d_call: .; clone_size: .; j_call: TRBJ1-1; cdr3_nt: TGTGCCAGCTCACCCAATCAGGAGAACACTGAAGCTTTCTTT; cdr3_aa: CASSPNQENTEAFF
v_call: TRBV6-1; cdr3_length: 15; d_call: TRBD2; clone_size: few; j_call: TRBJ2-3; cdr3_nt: TGTGCCAGCAGTGATGCGGCTAGCGGGGGAGATACGCAGTATTTT; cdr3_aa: CASSDAASGGDTQYF
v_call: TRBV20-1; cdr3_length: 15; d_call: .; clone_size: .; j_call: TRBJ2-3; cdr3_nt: TGCAGTGCTGCTGAATTTCGGGGGTTGGCAGATACGCAGTATTTT; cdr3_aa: CSAAEFRGLADTQYF
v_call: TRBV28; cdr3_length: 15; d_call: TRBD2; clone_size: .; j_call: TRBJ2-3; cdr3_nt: TGTGCCAGCAGTCGTCGGGAGGCAAGCACAGATACGCAGTATTTT; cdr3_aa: CASSRREASTDTQYF
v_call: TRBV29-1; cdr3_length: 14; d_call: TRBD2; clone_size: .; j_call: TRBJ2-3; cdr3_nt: TGCAGCGTTGGACTAGCGGGAGTGCCAGATACGCAGTATTTT; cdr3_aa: CSVGLAGVPDTQYF
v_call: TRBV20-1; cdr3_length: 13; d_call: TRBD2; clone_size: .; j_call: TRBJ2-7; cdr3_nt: TGCAGTGCAGGACTAGCGGGAGTTTACGAGCAGTACTTC; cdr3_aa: CSAGLAGVYEQYF
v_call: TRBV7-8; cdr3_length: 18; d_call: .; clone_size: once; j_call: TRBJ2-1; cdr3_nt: TGTGCCAGCAGCTTAGCGGGACGGACCCTCGGAATCCGGGCTGAGCAGTTCTTC; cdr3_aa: CASSLAGRTLGIRAEQFF